The clone carrying this TCR beta chain came up once. The table came from immunoSEQ multiplex PCR; TCRdb's copy has only in-frame clones and leaves some out. The table shows about 23,000 clones, with more than 70% occurring only once. These data come from a study of neoadjuvant nivolumab and ipilimumab in lung cancer. V dropped 0 bases and J dropped 2 bases, with 12 bases sitting between them. The CDR3 length is 16 residues. Germline-derived CDR1 and CDR2 are MGHRA and YSYEKL. V is TRBV4-1 and J is TRBJ2-3; D possibly corresponds to TRBD2 (6 bases). The input for sequencing was peripheral blood, taken before neoadjuvant nivolumab, alone or with ipilimumab. The receptor comes from an adult with non-small cell lung cancer. CDR3 residues: CASSQDQSRDTDTQYF. CDR3 DNA sequence: TGCGCCAGCAGCCAAGATCAGTCGCGGGACACAGATACGCAGTATTTT.